The 17 T cell receptor beta chains below come from one sample, sequenced in a study of T cell responses to AZD1222 COVID-19 vaccine. Only in-frame clones appear in the TCRdb table, and some are missing; sequencing was by immunoSEQ multiplex PCR. Seen here are 15,000 to 20,000 clones, about four fifths observed once, and the top ten hold roughly 23%. The sample was peripheral blood, taken 28 days after the second AZD1222 dose. All receptors derive from an adult who received the AZD1222 COVID-19 vaccine.

The genes are TRBV5-1 and TRBJ1-1, with 8 bases aligning to TRBD1. This CDR3 spans 16 amino acids. The germline V gene encodes CDR1 SGHRS and CDR2 YFSETQ. V gave up 0 bases and J gave up 0 bases; unmatched junction bases: 4. CDR3 sequence: CASSLDRGVMNTEAFF. The CDR3 region has the DNA TGCGCCAGCAGCTTGGACAGGGGGGTCATGAACACTGAAGCTTTCTTT.

This chain joins TRBV2 and TRBJ2-7; D is uncertain. The V gene's germline CDR1 is SNHLY and CDR2 FYNNEI. V was trimmed by 7 bases and J by 0 bases, leaving 4 bases between them. This CDR3 has 11 amino acids. The CDR3 sequence is CASTYSYEQYF. The CDR3 DNA is TGTGCCAGCACTTACTCCTACGAGCAGTACTTC.

This chain uses TRBV2 with TRBJ1-1; 8 positions agree with TRBD1. Germline assignment: CDR1 SNHLY and CDR2 FYNNEI. The CDR3 sequence is 12 residues long. V dropped 6 bases and J dropped 6; count of bases not matched to a gene: 3. DNA for the CDR3: TGTGCCAGCAGCGGACAGGGTCCTGAAGCTTTCTTT. The encoded protein is CASSGQGPEAFF.

V gene TRBV18 combines with J gene TRBJ2-2; D is possibly TRBD2 (6 bases). Germline V gene sequence: CDR1 KGHSH, CDR2 LQKENI. The CDR3 contains 17 residues. The V gene lost 4 bases and the J gene lost 2 bases, with 17 bases spanning the gap. CDR3: CASSLPPGLRNTGELFF. In DNA, the CDR3 is TGTGCCAGCTCACTTCCTCCGGGACTCCGTAACACCGGGGAGCTGTTTTTT. The full variable domain, in which reference TRBV18 and TRBJ2-2 provide the parts outside the CDR3, is NAGVMQNPRHLVRRRGQEARLRCSPMKGHSHVYWYRQLPEEGLKFMVYLQKENIIDESGMPKERFSAEFPKEGPSILRIQQVVRGDSAAYFCASSLPPGLRNTGELFFGEGSRLTVL.

This sequence joins TRBV24-1 and TRBJ2-1; D is possibly TRBD1 (6 bases). There are 13 residues in the CDR3. CDR1 KGHDR and CDR2 SFDVKD come from the germline V gene. V gave up 7 bases and J gave up 6 bases, with 12 bases separating them. The CDR3, as DNA: TGTGCCACCAGCCCCGGACAGATCAATGAGCAGTTCTTC. Its protein product is CATSPGQINEQFF.

V is TRBV2 and J is TRBJ2-6; tentatively, D is TRBD2 (5 bases). CDR1 SNHLY and CDR2 FYNNEI come from the germline V gene. Deletions cut 11 bases from V and 4 bases from J, with 12 bases between. The length of the CDR3 is 13 residues. For the CDR3, the DNA is TGTGCCGGCGGGCTCTTAGGGGCCAACGTCCTGACTTTC. Protein sequence: CAGGLLGANVLTF.

V and J are TRBV20-1 and TRBJ1-2, with D tentatively TRBD1 (6 bases). CDR1 is DFQATT, CDR2 SNEGSKA, per germline (reference sequence). V gave up 0 bases and J gave up 8 bases, with 7 bases separating them. This CDR3 region has 11 residues. The CDR3 DNA is TGCAGTGCTAGAGATGGGGGCGGCTACACCTTC. Translation: CSARDGGGYTF.

This clone has a single count. The chain employs TRBV11-3 and TRBJ2-3; 7 bases map to TRBD1. This CDR3 contains 13 residues. The germline CDR1 and CDR2 sequences are SGHNT and YENEEA. The V gene end was trimmed by 3 bases and the J gene end by 9 bases; junction bases not matched to a gene: 6. The CDR3 reads CASSLGDRATQYF. CDR3 nucleotide sequence: TGTGCCAGCAGCTTGGGCGACAGGGCAACGCAGTATTTT.

This clone was observed a handful of times. This chain connects TRBV27 to TRBJ2-2; TRBD2 is a possible D gene (5 bases). CDR3 length: 14 residues. V was clipped by 1 base and J by 3 bases, with 6 bases between them. CDR1 and CDR2 from the germline V gene are MNHEY and SMNVEV (reference sequence). The CDR3, as DNA: TGTGCCAGCAGTTTATTGGGAGACACCGGGGAGCTGTTTTTT. Protein sequence: CASSLLGDTGELFF.

The chain recombines TRBV5-1 with TRBJ1-2; D might be TRBD1 (6 bases). Germline assignment: CDR1 SGHRS and CDR2 YFSETQ. The CDR3 runs 15 residues. V was pared by 4 bases and J by 2 bases, with 15 bases between. CDR3 coding DNA: TGCGCCAGCAGCCCCGCGGACAGATTCAACTATGGCTACACCTTC. Translating it yields CASSPADRFNYGYTF. The complete variable domain, with remaining parts taken from reference TRBV5-1 and TRBJ1-2, reads KAGVTQTPRYLIKTRGQQVTLSCSPISGHRSVSWYQQTPGQGLQFLFEYFSETQRNKGNFPGRFSGRQFSNSRSEMNVSTLELGDSALYLCASSPADRFNYGYTFGSGTRLTVV.

By its share, this clone is medium-sized (0.01 to 0.1%). V is TRBV4-3 and J is TRBJ2-2; D is perhaps TRBD1 or TRBD2 (5 bases each). The CDR3 is 16 amino acids. Germline V gives CDR1 LGHNA, CDR2 YSLEER. Trimming pared 1 base from V and 7 bases from J, leaving 16 bases between. CDR3 in amino acids: CASSQGADTRGGELFF. CDR3 coding DNA: TGCGCCAGCAGCCAAGGAGCGGACACTAGAGGCGGGGAGCTGTTTTTT.

The chain couples TRBV5-8 to TRBJ2-1; 8 bases agree with TRBD2. Germline lookup yields CDR1 SGHTS and CDR2 YDEGEE. The CDR3 covers 19 residues. J lost 5 bases, V lost 4 bases, and 20 bases had no gene match. The CDR3 coding sequence is TGTGCCAGCAGCCCGCGGCTGGCGAGCGGGGGCCCCAAAGACAATGAGCAGTTCTTC. Translated: CASSPRLASGGPKDNEQFF.

V gene TRBV30 combines with J gene TRBJ1-2; D is perhaps TRBD1 (5 bases). CDR1 is GTSNPN, CDR2 SVGIG, per germline (reference sequence). V was cut by 3 bases and J by 2 bases, with 16 bases left in between. The CDR3 consists of 15 residues. CDR3 coding DNA: TGTGCCTGGAGCCTCATCGGCAGGGAAAACTATGGCTACACCTTC. Amino acid sequence: CAWSLIGRENYGYTF.

CDR3 loop: CASSLGGGSYGYTF. The CDR3 DNA reads as TGTGCCAGCAGCTTGGGAGGGGGGAGCTATGGCTACACCTTC. The gene calls are TRBV7-9 and TRBJ1-2; a possible D gene is TRBD1 (6 bases). The germline CDR1 and CDR2 sequences are SEHNR and FQNEAQ (reference sequence). CDR3 length equals 14 residues. Trimming stripped 3 bases from V and 4 bases from J, with 12 bases between.

The chain uses TRBV6-5 and TRBJ1-2, with TRBD1 identical over 7 bases. Trimming removed 6 bases from V and 2 bases from J; junction bases left unmatched: 3. CDR1 and CDR2 from the germline V gene are MNHEY and SVGAGI. CDR3 length: 13 residues. CDR3 sequence: CASRPGQNYGYTF. CDR3 DNA sequence: TGTGCCAGCAGACCGGGACAGAACTATGGCTACACCTTC.

The chain joins TRBV5-1 to TRBJ2-2; D is ambiguous. This CDR3 spans 18 amino acids. From germline, CDR1 is SGHRS and CDR2 YFSETQ. Trimming stripped 0 bases from V and 0 bases from J, with 15 bases between. The CDR3: CASSLALSGWSNTGELFF. As DNA, the CDR3 is TGCGCCAGCAGCTTGGCCCTCTCTGGCTGGTCGAACACCGGGGAGCTGTTTTTT.

The chain is built from TRBV5-1 and TRBJ1-2; the match to TRBD1 covers 8 bases. The CDR3 contains 16 residues. CDR1 is SGHRS and CDR2 is YFSETQ in the germline V gene. V shed 4 bases and J 5 bases; nucleotides not matched to a gene: 13. CDR3 residues: CASSPGQGALSYGYTF. The DNA of the CDR3 is TGCGCCAGCAGCCCCGGACAGGGTGCCCTCTCTTATGGCTACACCTTC.